This is a list of T cell receptor beta chains from one sample in a study of blood T cell repertoires in COVID-19. The repertoire was sequenced with immunoSEQ multiplex PCR; TCRdb's copy has only in-frame clones and lacks some. The sample records about 280,000 clones, 85% being singletons. Sequences were obtained from peripheral blood. The receptor set was obtained from a man over 45 with active or convalescent COVID-19. Both conserved end residues are part of each CDR3. The D gene is left open where the match is weak. Clone size is stated in some rows and not others, as once, few, many or a class when expanded.

length	V	J	size	D	CDR3	DNA
19	TRBV5-8	TRBJ2-5	.	TRBD2	CASSSSRTSGRGGPETQYF	TGTGCCAGCAGCTCGTCCAGGACTAGCGGGAGAGGAGGACCAGAGACCCAGTACTTC
15	TRBV11-1	TRBJ2-7	.	.	CASSLHQGRASEQYF	TGTGCCAGCAGCTTACATCAGGGGAGGGCTTCGGAGCAGTACTTC
14	TRBV5-1	TRBJ2-5	few	TRBD2	CASSSGLAQETQYF	TGCGCCAGCAGCTCGGGACTAGCCCAAGAGACCCAGTACTTC
14	TRBV14	TRBJ1-1	.	.	CASSQQIMNTEAFF	TGTGCCAGCAGCCAACAGATCATGAACACTGAAGCTTTCTTT
11	TRBV19	TRBJ1-2	.	.	CASGRVYGYTF	TGTGCCAGTGGGCGGGTTTACGGCTACACCTTC
12	TRBV28	TRBJ2-7	once	.	CATAYGSYEQYF	TGTGCCACCGCGTATGGCTCCTACGAGCAGTACTTC
15	TRBV5-1	TRBJ2-5	few	.	CASSRGSSEGETQYF	TGCGCCAGCAGCCGGGGGTCCTCGGAGGGAGAGACCCAGTACTTC
14	TRBV27	TRBJ2-3	.	.	CASRATVLADTQYF	TGTGCCAGCAGGGCAACCGTACTAGCAGATACGCAGTATTTT
16	TRBV28	TRBJ2-7	.	TRBD2	CASSSPWLAGAYEQYF	TGTGCCAGCAGTTCCCCGTGGCTAGCGGGTGCCTACGAGCAGTACTTC
15	TRBV5-6	TRBJ2-7	.	TRBD1	CASSLQGQGDYEQYF	TGTGCCAGCAGCTTACAAGGACAGGGGGACTACGAGCAGTACTTC
14	TRBV19	TRBJ1-5	.	TRBD1	CASSNGQGWQPQHF	TGTGCCAGTAGTAACGGACAGGGGTGGCAGCCCCAGCATTTT
12	TRBV20-1	TRBJ1-2	.	.	CSASGTYYGYTF	TGCAGTGCTAGTGGCACTTACTATGGCTACACCTTC
14	TRBV30	TRBJ2-1	.	TRBD1	CAWGRQGMGNEQFF	TGTGCCTGGGGGCGACAGGGGATGGGTAATGAGCAGTTCTTC
15	TRBV28	TRBJ1-1	.	.	CASSLGGAGNTEAFF	TGTGCCAGCAGTTTAGGAGGGGCAGGGAACACTGAAGCTTTCTTT
15	TRBV7-9	TRBJ2-2	.	.	CASSPRGTDTGELFF	TGTGCCAGCAGCCCACGGGGGACAGACACCGGGGAGCTGTTTTTT
15	TRBV5-1	TRBJ2-1	.	TRBD1	CASSLGQGAYNEQFF	TGCGCCAGCAGCTTGGGACAGGGAGCATACAATGAGCAGTTCTTC
13	TRBV18	TRBJ2-7	.	.	CASSPDQASEQYF	TGTGCCAGCTCACCAGATCAGGCAAGCGAGCAGTACTTC
15	TRBV28	TRBJ1-4	.	TRBD1	CASSLGGTDREKLFF	TGTGCCAGCAGTTTAGGGGGGACAGACAGGGAAAAACTGTTTTTT
14	TRBV19	TRBJ1-1	.	TRBD1	CASMGTEKNTEAFF	TGTGCCAGTATGGGGACAGAAAAGAACACTGAAGCTTTCTTT
20	TRBV19	TRBJ1-4	few	TRBD1	CASSARDRGPRPTHNEKLFF	TGTGCCAGTAGTGCCAGGGACAGGGGGCCGCGTCCGACCCATAATGAAAAACTGTTTTTT
14	TRBV19	TRBJ2-5	.	TRBD2	CASRRTSGSETQYF	TGTGCCAGTAGAAGGACTAGCGGGAGCGAGACCCAGTACTTC
11	TRBV29-1	TRBJ1-2	.	.	CSVTANYGYTF	TGCAGCGTGACAGCTAACTATGGCTACACCTTC
17	TRBV18	TRBJ1-1	.	.	CASSPKSPGHRNTEAFF	TGTGCCAGCTCACCAAAATCACCGGGACACCGTAACACTGAAGCTTTCTTT
15	TRBV7-9	TRBJ1-2	.	.	CASSLGGGAIYGYTF	TGTGCCAGCAGCTTAGGTGGAGGGGCCATCTATGGCTACACCTTC
15	TRBV6-5	TRBJ1-2	.	.	CASSLISTGSYGYTF	TGTGCCAGCAGTTTAATATCGACAGGATCCTATGGCTACACCTTC
14	TRBV30	TRBJ1-5	few	.	CAWSNAGYNQPQHF	TGTGCCTGGAGTAACGCAGGGTACAATCAGCCCCAGCATTTT
13	TRBV13	TRBJ2-5	.	.	CASSSRLEETQYF	TGTGCCAGCAGCTCCCGACTAGAAGAGACCCAGTACTTC
13	TRBV4-3	TRBJ2-3	.	TRBD2	CANKGAGEDTQYF	TGCGCCAACAAGGGAGCGGGAGAGGATACGCAGTATTTT
15	TRBV5-4	TRBJ2-1	.	TRBD2	CASSPPAGVVYEQFF	TGTGCCAGCAGCCCCCCAGCGGGAGTCGTCTATGAGCAGTTCTTC
14	TRBV6-5	TRBJ2-5	.	.	CASSARGLMETQYF	TGTGCCAGCAGCGCCCGCGGCCTCATGGAGACCCAGTACTTC
17	TRBV30	TRBJ1-5	.	.	CAWSPMLLPYSNQPQHF	TGTGCCTGGAGTCCTATGTTGTTGCCCTATAGCAATCAGCCCCAGCATTTT
16	TRBV28	TRBJ1-2	.	.	CASSFLSGYPNYGYTF	TGTGCCAGCAGTTTTCTCTCGGGGTACCCCAACTATGGCTACACCTTC
14	TRBV6-5	TRBJ2-1	once	TRBD2	CASSRLAGDQEQFF	TGTGCCAGCAGTAGACTAGCGGGAGATCAAGAGCAGTTCTTC
14	TRBV11-2	TRBJ1-2	once	.	CASSLEGPNYGYTF	TGTGCCAGCAGCTTGGAGGGTCCTAACTATGGCTACACCTTC
18	TRBV11-2	TRBJ2-3	.	.	CASSLLSSGLLPTDTQYF	TGTGCCAGCAGCTTACTCTCCTCGGGACTCCTGCCAACAGATACGCAGTATTTT
16	TRBV24-1	TRBJ2-2	.	TRBD2	CATSVGEGRYTGELFF	TGTGCCACCAGTGTTGGGGAGGGACGGTACACCGGGGAGCTGTTTTTT
13	TRBV19	TRBJ1-4	.	.	CASSATRSEKLFF	TGTGCCAGTAGTGCAACCCGGTCTGAAAAACTGTTTTTT
15	TRBV2	TRBJ1-4	.	.	CASSGLAGRNEKLFF	TGTGCCAGCAGTGGGCTAGCGGGCCGGAATGAAAAACTGTTTTTT
14	TRBV7-9	TRBJ1-4	.	.	CASSLTRSPEKLFF	TGTGCCAGCAGCTTAACCAGGTCTCCTGAAAAACTGTTTTTT
15	TRBV9	TRBJ2-5	.	TRBD2	CASSVSGLVAETQYF	TGTGCCAGCAGCGTATCAGGACTAGTTGCAGAGACCCAGTACTTC
14	TRBV5-1	TRBJ2-3	.	.	CASRETGVTDTQYF	TGCGCCAGCAGGGAGACGGGGGTCACAGATACGCAGTATTTT
14	TRBV10-2	TRBJ1-1	.	.	CASSDWTENTEAFF	TGCGCCAGCAGTGATTGGACAGAGAACACTGAAGCTTTCTTT
15	TRBV7-2	TRBJ2-7	.	TRBD2	CASSLVGTSSYEQYF	TGTGCCAGCAGCTTAGTAGGGACTAGCTCCTACGAGCAGTACTTC
12	TRBV12-3/TRBV12-4	TRBJ2-2	once	.	CASSFITGELFF	TGTGCCAGCAGTTTCATTACCGGGGAGCTGTTTTTT
14	TRBV5-5	TRBJ2-7	.	TRBD1	CASRGGQDASEQYF	TGTGCCAGCAGGGGGGGACAGGATGCAAGCGAGCAGTACTTC
12	TRBV9	TRBJ2-7	once	.	CASSPSDSEQYF	TGTGCCAGCAGCCCAAGCGACAGCGAGCAGTACTTC
15	TRBV4-1	TRBJ2-5	.	.	CASSQEVSVRETQYF	TGCGCCAGCAGCCAAGAAGTGAGCGTAAGGGAGACCCAGTACTTC
14	TRBV10-3	TRBJ2-7	.	.	CAAQAIGDSYEQYF	TGTGCCGCCCAAGCGATCGGGGACTCCTACGAGCAGTACTTC
18	TRBV7-3	TRBJ2-7	.	TRBD2	CASSLGPSGRAFPHEQYF	TGTGCCAGCAGCTTAGGCCCTAGCGGGAGGGCTTTTCCCCACGAGCAGTACTTC
15	TRBV2	TRBJ2-1	few	TRBD2	CASSDGSGSGDEQFF	TGTGCCAGCAGTGATGGGAGCGGGAGTGGAGATGAGCAGTTCTTC
14	TRBV7-9	TRBJ2-7	.	.	CASSLGYRANEQYF	TGTGCCAGCAGCCTCGGATACAGGGCGAACGAGCAGTACTTC